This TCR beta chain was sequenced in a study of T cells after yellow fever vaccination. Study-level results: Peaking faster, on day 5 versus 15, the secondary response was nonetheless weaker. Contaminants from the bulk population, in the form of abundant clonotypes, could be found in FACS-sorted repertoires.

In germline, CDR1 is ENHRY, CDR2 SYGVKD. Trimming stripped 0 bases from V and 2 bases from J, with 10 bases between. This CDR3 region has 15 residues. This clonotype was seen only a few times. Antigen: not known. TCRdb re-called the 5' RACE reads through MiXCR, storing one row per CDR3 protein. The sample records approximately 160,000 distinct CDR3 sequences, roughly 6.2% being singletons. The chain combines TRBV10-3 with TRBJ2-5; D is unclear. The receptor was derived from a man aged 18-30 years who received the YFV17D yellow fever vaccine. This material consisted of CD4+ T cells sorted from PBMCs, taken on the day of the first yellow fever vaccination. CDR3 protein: CAISESERPQETQYF. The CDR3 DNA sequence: TGTGCCATCAGTGAGTCTGAGAGACCACAAGAGACCCAGTACTTC.